The clone carrying this T cell receptor beta chain occurred many times. The investigators amplified TCR beta CDR3 regions from RNA transcripts. In the first-round RT-PCR of the TCR CDR3, the HTBI primer set was used. TCRdb re-derived calls from the multiplex PCR reads in MiXCR, one entry per CDR3 protein. In the table there are approximately 430,000 distinct CDR3 sequences, approximately 15% of which are singletons. The germline V gene encodes CDR1 LGHDT and CDR2 YNNKEL (reference sequence). The V end was cut by 5 bases, the J end by 0 bases, with 11 bases between. The CDR3 length is 15 residues. The source of the sample is a study of T cells in Graves' hyperthyroidism and ophthalmopathy. Study overall: Peripheral blood specimens were obtained at initial diagnosis, prior to any treatment.

This receptor was taken from a woman between 18 and 29 years old with Graves' hyperthyroidism. Sequencing was performed on blood. The V call is TRBV3-1, the J call TRBJ1-5; D is undetermined. The CDR3 loop reads CASSYYRDSNQPQHF. CDR3 bases: TGTGCCAGCAGCTACTACAGAGATAGCAATCAGCCCCAGCATTTT.